One sample yielded the 18 T cell receptor beta chains listed below, sequenced in a study of control samples from healthy donors and cancer patients (dated by TCRdb to 2020 to 2022). Libraries were built with the immunoSEQ multiplex PCR assay. Drawn from immuneACCESS, this table holds only the in-frame rearrangements with V and J called that TCRdb kept. Clones are partly lost; checked studies trace under half to an unresolved V gene and leave the rest unexplained. Recorded for this sample are about 130,000 clones; over 75% of them occurred a single time. Around 3% of the sample is in the top ten clones. Sequencing input: blood. These receptors came from a man between 50 and 59 years old in good health.

The V gene is TRBV28, the J gene TRBJ1-4; D perhaps matches TRBD1 (6 bases). This CDR3 is built from 16 residues. V was clipped by 6 bases and J by 6 bases, with 20 bases between them. Germline assignment: CDR1 MDHEN and CDR2 SYDVKM. The CDR3 coding sequence is TGTGCCAGCAGCGACAGGAGATTGGGGTTAGATGAAAAACTGTTTTTT. Translated: CASSDRRLGLDEKLFF.

The rearrangement links TRBV18 to TRBJ2-7, with 10 nucleotides matching TRBD2. This CDR3 has 15 residues. Per germline, CDR1 KGHSH and CDR2 LQKENI. The J segment lost 5 bases and the V segment lost 1 base, leaving 5 bases of the junction unmatched. The CDR3 protein is CASSPLAGGVDEQYF. The CDR3, as DNA: TGTGCCAGCTCACCACTAGCGGGGGGCGTCGACGAGCAGTACTTC.

The gene calls are TRBV21-1 and TRBJ1-4; the table's D call TRBD1 went unverified against the DNA. TRBV21-1 is deemed a pseudogene. The length of the CDR3 is 14 residues. The CDR3 here is CASSKGQADEKLFF. The CDR3, as DNA: TGTGCCAGCAGCAAAGGACAGGCAGACGAAAAACTGTTTTTT.

This chain uses TRBV5-4 with TRBJ2-2; the match to TRBD2 covers 8 bases. Germline-derived CDR1 and CDR2 are SGHNT and YYREEE (reference sequence). The V gene end was trimmed by 0 bases and the J gene end by 6 bases; junction bases not matched to a gene: 7. This CDR3 spans 16 amino acids. The CDR3 bases are TGTGCCAGCAGCTTGGCCGGCGGGGGGAGGGCCGGGGAGCTGTTTTTT. It specifies CASSLAGGGRAGELFF. Variable domain in full (rest from reference TRBV5-4 and TRBJ2-2): ETGVTQSPTHLIKTRGQQVTLRCSSQSGHNTVSWYQQALGQGPQFIFQYYREEENGRGNFPPRFSGLQFPNYSSELNVNALELDDSALYLCASSLAGGGRAGELFFGEGSRLTVL.

CDR3 in amino acids: CASSPLDRVISYEQFF. CDR3 coding DNA: TGTGCCAGCAGCCCCCTGGACAGGGTGATCTCATATGAGCAGTTCTTC. The V and J genes are TRBV27 and TRBJ2-1; 8 positions match TRBD1. V dropped 6 bases and J dropped 8; count of bases not matched to a gene: 15. CDR1 is MNHEY and CDR2 is SMNVEV in the germline V gene (reference sequence). This CDR3 is 16 amino acids long.

The CDR3 is CSVRQGVSTEAFF. The CDR3 DNA follows: TGCAGCGTTCGACAGGGGGTGAGCACTGAAGCTTTCTTT. V gene TRBV29-1 combines with J gene TRBJ1-1, with 9 nucleotides matching TRBD1. Trimming took 5 bases from V and 4 from J; bases not matched to a gene: 5. CDR3 length: 13 residues. Germline V gene lookup returns CDR1 SQVTM and CDR2 ANQGSEA.

The rearrangement uses TRBV19 and TRBJ1-1; 7 nucleotides line up with TRBD1. Germline lookup yields CDR1 LNHDA and CDR2 SQIVND (reference sequence). The trim removed 6 bases at V and 8 bases at J, leaving 6 bases unmatched. This CDR3 has 12 residues. CDR3: CASRERGLEAFF. CDR3 DNA: TGTGCCAGTAGAGAGAGGGGGCTCGAAGCTTTCTTT.

The chain links TRBV12-3 or TRBV12-4 to TRBJ1-5, with D hard to call. Trimming removed 6 bases from V and 4 bases from J, with 7 bases in between. The CDR3 runs 12 residues. CDR3 coding DNA: TGTGCCAGCAGGTGGATGAATCAGCCCCAGCATTTT. Protein: CASRWMNQPQHF.

This chain connects TRBV11-2 to TRBJ1-4; D not resolved. V dropped 2 bases and J dropped 8 bases, with 3 bases sitting between them. The CDR3 is made up of 11 amino acids. CDR1 and CDR2 from the germline V gene are SGHAT and FQNNGV. The CDR3 DNA sequence: TGTGCCAGCAGCTTAAAGGAAAAACTGTTTTTT. As protein: CASSLKEKLFF.

The rearrangement joins TRBV3-1 (or the pseudogene TRBV3-2) to TRBJ1-1, with D possibly TRBD1 on 5 matching bases. Germline-derived CDR1 and CDR2 are LGHDT and YNNKEL (reference sequence). The length of the CDR3 is 17 residues. The V gene lost 2 bases and the J gene lost 0 bases, with 16 bases spanning the gap. DNA for the CDR3: TGTGCCAGCAGCCAACCCCCTTTAGGGGATCTGAACACTGAAGCTTTCTTT. Translation gives CASSQPPLGDLNTEAFF.

The J gene is TRBJ2-3, the V gene TRBV30; 7 bases fit TRBD2. CDR1 and CDR2 from the germline V gene are GTSNPN and SVGIG (reference sequence). Losses at the gene ends were 4 bases for V and 2 bases for J; bases not matched to a gene: 9. CDR3 size: 15 residues. DNA for the CDR3: TGTGCCTGGAACCTGGGGGGGGGACTCACAGATACGCAGTATTTT. This codes for CAWNLGGGLTDTQYF.

This clone was detected once. CDR3 sequence reads: CASSDRGHSNQPQHF. Here the CDR3 DNA reads TGTGCCAGCAGTGACAGGGGGCATAGCAATCAGCCCCAGCATTTT. The chain recombines TRBV6-1 with TRBJ1-5; 8 bases are shared with TRBD1. CDR1 and CDR2 (germline): MNHNS, SASEGT. CDR3 length equals 15 residues. J lost 0 bases, V lost 3 bases, and 1 base had no gene match.

V and J are TRBV9 and TRBJ1-2; D unresolved. V lost 4 bases and J 0 bases, leaving 19 bases between the germline ends. Germline V lookup: CDR1 SGDLS, CDR2 YYNGEE. CDR3 size: 17 residues. CDR3 sequence: CASSPTWEGRTNYGYTF. DNA of the CDR3: TGTGCCAGCAGCCCGACTTGGGAGGGAAGAACTAACTATGGCTACACCTTC. The full variable domain, completed using reference TRBV9 and TRBJ1-2, is DSGVTQTPKHLITATGQRVTLRCSPRSGDLSVYWYQQSLDQGLQFLIQYYNGEERAKGNILERFSAQQFPDLHSELNLSSLELGDSALYFCASSPTWEGRTNYGYTFGSGTRLTVV.

This clone was counted between two and nine times. The chain couples TRBV19 to TRBJ2-3; tentative D call: TRBD2 (7 bases). This CDR3 has 14 amino acids. CDR1 and CDR2 (germline): LNHDA, SQIVND (reference sequence). With 6 bases removed from V and 4 bases from J, the gap between germline ends came to 14 bases. Here the CDR3 reads CASSGRGASDTQYF. The CDR3 region has the DNA TGTGCCAGTAGCGGACGGGGGGCCTCAGATACGCAGTATTTT.

This chain uses TRBV18 with TRBJ1-1; D not resolved. Between the trimmed V and J ends, which lost 2 bases and 1 base, there was a span of 5 bases. CDR1 and CDR2 from the germline V gene are KGHSH and LQKENI. The CDR3 runs to 13 residues. CDR3 sequence (DNA): TGTGCCAGCTCACCAACCGCGAACACTGAAGCTTTCTTT. This translates into CASSPTANTEAFF.

This chain uses TRBV5-6 with TRBJ2-5; 7 bases fit TRBD1. The CDR3 runs 15 residues. Trimming removed 2 bases from V and 2 bases from J; junction bases left unmatched: 6. The V gene's germline CDR1 is SGHDT and CDR2 YYEEEE. CDR3 loop: CASSFTGVRQETQYF. The DNA of the CDR3 is TGTGCCAGCAGCTTTACAGGGGTACGGCAAGAGACCCAGTACTTC.

The chain recombines TRBV24-1 with TRBJ2-5, with TRBD2 as a possible D gene (5 bases). This CDR3 spans 14 amino acids. Germline loops: CDR1 KGHDR, CDR2 SFDVKD. V dropped 4 bases and J dropped 2 bases, with 10 bases sitting between them. The CDR3 protein is CATSEAGRQETQYF. The CDR3 bases are TGTGCCACCAGTGAGGCGGGTAGACAAGAGACCCAGTACTTC.

V is TRBV11-3 and J is TRBJ1-1; D is unresolved. Trimming shortened V by 3 bases and J by 0 bases, and 5 bases separated the two germline ends. Germline CDR1 is SGHNT and CDR2 is YENEEA. This CDR3 region has 13 residues. The CDR3 reads CASSFSLNTEAFF. The CDR3, as DNA: TGTGCCAGCAGCTTCAGCCTGAACACTGAAGCTTTCTTT.